One and the same sample provided the 14 T cell receptor beta chains below, sequenced in a study of Ad26.COV2.S vaccination and SARS-CoV-2 variants. Treatment given: 15 to 20 received Ad26.COV2.S at low or high dose, single or two shots; about 5 received placebo; per-sample allocation not given. Specimens were obtained on day 63 following the first vaccine or placebo injection. Only in-frame clones appear in the TCRdb table, and some are missing; sequencing was by immunoSEQ multiplex PCR. The sample has 500,000 or so clones, 80% to 90% seen once. This sample comprised peripheral blood, obtained in a trial of Ad26.COV2.S vaccine versus placebo. The receptors were sampled from a person between 18 and 65 years old who received the Ad26.COV2.S COVID-19 vaccine or a placebo.

This sequence joins TRBV20-1 and TRBJ1-1; D uncertain. The V gene lost 3 bases and the J gene lost 0 bases, with 8 bases spanning the gap. The CDR3 sequence is 13 residues long. Germline V CDR1 and CDR2: DFQATT, SNEGSKA (reference sequence). The CDR3 region has the DNA TGCAGTGCTAGTGCGGGAATGAACACTGAAGCTTTCTTT. It is translated as CSASAGMNTEAFF.

The chain employs TRBV19 and TRBJ1-2; TRBD1 aligns across 10 bases. Germline V gene data show CDR1 as LNHDA and CDR2 as SQIVND (reference sequence). This CDR3 is 15 amino acids long. Trimming removed 5 bases from V and 4 bases from J; junction bases left unmatched: 7. CDR3 sequence: CASSPGQGKIYGYTF. CDR3 coding DNA: TGTGCCAGTAGTCCGGGACAGGGGAAGATCTATGGCTACACCTTC.

The chain has TRBV29-1 and TRBJ1-2, with TRBD1 as a possible D gene (5 bases). The CDR3 sequence is 12 residues long. The V gene lost 4 bases and the J gene lost 4 bases, with 10 bases spanning the gap. CDR1 SQVTM and CDR2 ANQGSEA come from the germline V gene. The CDR3 nucleotides are TGCAGCGTTGCAGGGTTCGGCTATGGCTACACCTTC. It specifies CSVAGFGYGYTF.

This clone showed up just a few times. The CDR3 DNA is TGTGCCAGCAGTCCGGCAGGGGGCTGGGGCTACACCTTC. Protein product: CASSPAGGWGYTF. The chain links TRBV12-3 or TRBV12-4 to TRBJ1-2; 8 bases are a match to TRBD1. The CDR3 extends over 13 amino acids. Germline trimming cut 5 bases from V and 8 bases from J; bases unmatched to any gene: 7.

This clone was found once. The rearrangement uses TRBV9 and TRBJ1-1, with TRBD1 matching 7 bases. With 5 bases clipped from V and 4 bases from J, the junction kept 8 bases outside the gene matches. The CDR3 has 14 residues. Germline V gene lookup returns CDR1 SGDLS and CDR2 YYNGEE. CDR3 protein: CASSKQGSSTEAFF. The CDR3 bases are TGTGCCAGCAGTAAACAGGGGAGTAGCACTGAAGCTTTCTTT.

The genes are TRBV15 and TRBJ1-1; no clear D gene. This CDR3 contains 13 residues. With 1 base removed from V and 5 bases from J, the gap between germline ends came to 8 bases. Per the germline V gene, CDR1 is LNHNV and CDR2 is YYDKDF (reference sequence). CDR3 nucleotide sequence: TGTGCCACCAGCAGAGTCGAGAGGACTGAAGCTTTCTTT. It specifies CATSRVERTEAFF. Full variable domain (remainder filled in from reference TRBV15 and TRBJ1-1): DAMVIQNPRYQVTQFGKPVTLSCSQTLNHNVMYWYQQKSSQAPKLLFHYYDKDFNNEADTPDNFQSRRPNTSFCFLDIRSPGLGDTAMYLCATSRVERTEAFFGQGTRLTVV.

The CDR3 protein is CASSQRRETHQETQYF. The CDR3, as DNA: TGTGCCAGCAGCCAGAGGAGAGAGACGCATCAAGAGACCCAGTACTTC. V usage is TRBV4-2 and J usage is TRBJ2-5; the D is unclear. Germline V gene data show CDR1 as LGHNA and CDR2 as YNFKEQ. Trimming left V 3 bases short and J 2 bases short, with 16 bases between. The CDR3 covers 16 residues.

This chain links TRBV5-6 with TRBJ2-5, with D possibly being TRBD2 (5 bases). Trimming cost V 0 bases and J 2 bases, with 8 bases left between them. Germline assignment: CDR1 SGHDT and CDR2 YYEEEE. The CDR3 runs to 14 residues. DNA for the CDR3: TGTGCCAGCAGCTTGGAGAGGGATCAAGAGACCCAGTACTTC. This gives the protein CASSLERDQETQYF. Based on the CDR3 plus reference TRBV5-6 and TRBJ2-5, the full variable domain is DAGVTQSPTHLIKTRGQQVTLRCSPKSGHDTVSWYQQALGQGPQFIFQYYEEEERQRGNFPDRFSGHQFPNYSSELNVNALLLGDSALYLCASSLERDQETQYFGPGTRLLVL.

The rearrangement links TRBV19 to TRBJ2-5; 8 bases align to TRBD2. The CDR3 length is 13 residues. CDR1 and CDR2 from the germline V gene are LNHDA and SQIVND (reference sequence). J gave up 4 bases and V 6 bases, and 4 bases lay outside the gene matches. The CDR3 region has the DNA TGTGCCAGTAGAGGCGGGGGGACAGAGACCCAGTACTTC. This sequence encodes CASRGGGTETQYF.

In DNA, the CDR3 is TGTGCCAGCAGCTGGGACAGGTTCTACGAGCAGTACGTC. Translation: CASSWDRFYEQYV. The chain joins TRBV7-9 to TRBJ2-7, with 8 bases identical to TRBD1. Germline CDR1 is SEHNR and CDR2 is FQNEAQ (reference sequence). V was pared by 4 bases and J by 3 bases, with 2 bases of the junction left unmatched. The CDR3 length is 13 residues.

The V call is TRBV2, the J call TRBJ1-5; D is unresolved. Germline V lookup: CDR1 SNHLY, CDR2 FYNNEI. The CDR3 runs to 13 residues. Trimming pared 2 bases from V and 11 bases from J, leaving 13 bases between. DNA for the CDR3: TGTGCCAGCAGTGAAAGGTCTCCAGCAGCCCAGCATTTT. Translation gives CASSERSPAAQHF.

The chain carries TRBV28 and TRBJ2-7; D uncertain. Per the germline V gene, CDR1 is MDHEN and CDR2 is SYDVKM. The CDR3 length is 13 residues. With 3 bases removed from V and 4 bases from J, the gap between germline ends came to 10 bases. CDR3 sequence: CASSLSSLYEQYF. The CDR3 DNA reads as TGTGCCAGCAGTTTGTCCTCCCTATACGAGCAGTACTTC.

Points on this clone: The germline gene is not matched at one end of the junction; a read error may be the cause. The chain employs TRBV7-7 and TRBJ2-3; TRBD2 agrees at 13 bases. CDR1 and CDR2 from the germline V gene are SSHAT and FNYEAQ (reference sequence). This CDR3 comprises 16 residues. The CDR3 loop reads CASSSGLAGVGDTQYF. CDR3 coding DNA: TGTGCTAGCAGCTCCGGACTAGCGGGAGTGGGAGATACGCAGTATTTT.

V gene TRBV7-9 combines with J gene TRBJ1-1; D remains unclear. Germline CDR1 is SEHNR and CDR2 is FQNEAQ (reference sequence). The CDR3 is made up of 17 amino acids. V was clipped by 3 bases and J by 0 bases, with 17 bases between them. The chain's CDR3 is CASSFSEAETLNTEAFF. DNA of the CDR3: TGTGCCAGCAGCTTTAGTGAGGCCGAGACCTTGAACACTGAAGCTTTCTTT.